These T cell receptor beta chains were read from a single sample in a study of beta chain features in type 1 diabetes. Libraries were prepared by immunoSEQ multiplex PCR; TCRdb keeps only in-frame clonotypes and omits some of them. The table lists about 650,000 clones, 12% of them singletons. Material for sequencing was naive CD4+ T cells from blood. The receptors here all came from a man aged 25-45 years with type 1 diabetes. CDR3s include the opening cysteine and the closing phenylalanine or tryptophan. A clone size is listed for some rows: how often the clone was seen (once, few, many), or a class if it is expanded.

>TRBV19|NA
CASSIGGGLSNQPQHF
>TRBV4-2|few
CASSQEASYNEQFF
>TRBV14|few
CASSQGAGREAFF
>TRBV4-1|few
CASSQDWAGHYEQYF
>TRBV28|once
CASSPRLAGGGTQYF
>TRBV10-3|NA
CAIRIQGDYGYTF
>TRBV6-6|few
CASSYSSASNQPQHF
>TRBV2|few
CASSVLAGAYNEQFF
>TRBV2|NA
CASSEGRRDPRKVYF
>TRBV27|NA
CASAFKYSYEQYF
>TRBV25-1|NA
CASSAVHEQFF
>TRBV28|few
CASSPTGNQPQHF
>TRBV30|NA
CAWSTGGDEKLFF
>TRBV9|NA
CASSVEMGGIGYTF
>TRBV6-6|few
CASSSWGANEQFF
>TRBV2|NA
CASRGLGHNEQFF
>TRBV14|NA
CASSQDLWETQYF
>TRBV19|few
CATAPGQAGNIQYF
>TRBV9|few
CASSVGGPSYEQYF
>TRBV4-3|NA
CASSHESMQLTDTQYF
>TRBV14|NA
CASSQIHPGIGDTEAFF
>TRBV7-7|few
CASSLGGGPREETQYF
>TRBV14|few
CASSQHNEGFIPYEQYF
>TRBV7-2|NA
CASSPPPYGYTF
>TRBV14|NA
CASSHRARSDTQYF
>TRBV7-9|few
CASSPGQGLDTQYF
>TRBV5-1|few
CASSLDRGYETQYF
>TRBV12-5|NA
CASGPTGRETQYF
>TRBV9|NA
CASSVSPSSYEQYF
>TRBV19|NA
CPENTEAFF
>TRBV5-4|NA
CASSLAAGANYGYTF
>TRBV11-3|few
CASSSGTGSIETQYF
>TRBV7-2|NA
CASSLVGGVDEQFF
>TRBV4-3|few
CASSLGQEGKNIQYF
>TRBV30|few
CAWQPGGGGNTIYF
>TRBV20-1|NA
CSAGGNEQYF
>TRBV21-1|NA
CASSKQTGDNSPLHF
>TRBV4-3|NA
CASSQVLHISGNTIYF
>TRBV7-8|few
CASSLAAHYNQPQHF
>TRBV11-2|few
CASSSPKDSSGGDTQYF
>TRBV18|few
CASSPFSGRLGNEQFF
>TRBV2|many
CASSSDRGIQYF
>TRBV30|few
CAFRDSSSYNEQFF
>TRBV4-3|few
CASRDLRTGNEQFF